These 18 T cell receptor beta chains were all obtained from the same sample, sequenced in a study of T cell repertoires in cytomegalovirus infection. TCRdb recomputed calls from the reads with MiXCR, one row per CDR3 protein. This sample carries roughly 570,000 distinct CDR3 sequences, approximately 40% of them seen once, and the ten largest clones take around 48%. For these receptors, no antigen is known. The sample here was cultured PBMCs, taken from culture after CMV antigen stimulation. The receptors derive from a human donor in good health (CMV status not recorded). Some clones in this sample may be carry-over from other donors' samples.

The gene calls are TRBV6-5 and TRBJ2-7; TRBD1 aligns across 8 bases. The germline CDR1 and CDR2 sequences are MNHEY and SVGAGI. J was trimmed by 7 bases and V by 5 bases; bases with no gene match: 16. The CDR3 is 16 residues long. This CDR3 reads CASSASPGQVGDEQYF. The CDR3 DNA reads as TGTGCCAGCAGTGCATCGCCGGGACAGGTCGGGGATGAGCAGTACTTC.

This clonotype occurred a few times. V usage is TRBV27 and J usage is TRBJ2-7, with unresolved D. Per the germline V gene, CDR1 is MNHEY and CDR2 is SMNVEV (reference sequence). The V and J ends lost 3 bases and 7 bases respectively, with 16 bases between them. The CDR3 sequence is 14 residues long. The CDR3 region is CASSLASIMSEQYF. In DNA, the CDR3 is TGTGCCAGCAGTTTGGCCAGCATCATGAGTGAGCAGTACTTC.

This clonotype has at least ten counts. The chain has TRBV7-2 and TRBJ1-5, with D unresolved. V lost 2 bases to trimming and J lost 6 bases, with 8 bases between them. This CDR3 region has 13 residues. Germline lookup yields CDR1 SGHTA and CDR2 FQGNSA. CDR3 loop: CASSLRIGQPQHF. The CDR3 DNA follows: TGTGCCAGCAGCTTACGGATTGGTCAGCCCCAGCATTTT.

The J gene is TRBJ2-5, the V gene TRBV4-2; 12 bases fit TRBD1. Per germline, CDR1 LGHNA and CDR2 YNFKEQ. Germline trimming cut 0 bases from V and 5 bases from J; bases unmatched to any gene: 10. The CDR3 sequence is 18 residues long. The CDR3 nucleotides read TGTGCCAGCAGCCAAGAATTAGCGGGACAGGGGGCTAGGGAGACCCAGTACTTC. It translates to CASSQELAGQGARETQYF.

The genes are TRBV6-1 and TRBJ1-6, with D possibly TRBD1 on 5 matching bases. The germline V gene has CDR1 MNHNS and CDR2 SASEGT. V shed 5 bases and J shed 7 bases, with 15 bases lying between them. The CDR3 consists of 15 residues. The DNA for the CDR3 is TGTGCCAGCAGTTACGCCGGGACCCAGAATTCACCCCTCCACTTT. It specifies CASSYAGTQNSPLHF.

This clonotype was counted a few times. The chain recombines TRBV5-4 with TRBJ2-3, with TRBD2 matching 12 bases. In germline, CDR1 is SGHNT, CDR2 YYREEE (reference sequence). V was clipped by 9 bases and J by 4 bases; unmatched bases: 6. There are 14 residues in the CDR3. DNA of the CDR3: TGTGCCACTCGTCTAGCGGGGGGGGCAGATACGCAGTATTTT. Amino acids: CATRLAGGADTQYF.

The chain recombines TRBV19 with TRBJ1-5; the D is unclear. The V end was cut by 7 bases, the J end by 0 bases, with 13 bases between. Germline V CDR1 and CDR2: LNHDA, SQIVND (reference sequence). CDR3 length: 15 residues. DNA of the CDR3: TGTGCCAGTAAGCGGGAGCACTATAGCAATCAGCCCCAGCATTTT. It translates to CASKREHYSNQPQHF. Looking up the rest from reference TRBV19 and TRBJ1-5 gives the full variable domain: DGGITQSPKYLFRKEGQNVTLSCEQNLNHDAMYWYRQDPGQGLRLIYYSQIVNDFQKGDIAEGYSVSREKKESFPLTVTSAQKNPTAFYLCASKREHYSNQPQHFGDGTRLSIL.

This clonotype was seen more than once but under ten times. The genes are TRBV6-2 or TRBV6-3 and TRBJ1-1; D may be TRBD1 (6 bases). The CDR3 extends over 17 amino acids. V gave up 0 bases and J gave up 3 bases, with 17 bases separating them. Germline assignment: CDR1 MNHEY and CDR2 SVGEGT. As DNA, the CDR3 is TGTGCCAGCAGTTACTCGTTGGACCGGGCAGGGGACACTGAAGCTTTCTTT. Its translation: CASSYSLDRAGDTEAFF.

The chain links TRBV3-1 to TRBJ2-5; a weak D match, TRBD1 (6 bases). The CDR3 totals 17 residues. In germline, CDR1 is LGHDT, CDR2 YNNKEL (reference sequence). Between the trimmed V and J ends, which lost 6 bases and 0 bases, there was a span of 20 bases. This chain's CDR3 is CASRPTGSGGYQETQYF. As DNA, the CDR3 is TGTGCCAGCAGACCTACAGGGAGCGGAGGATACCAAGAGACCCAGTACTTC.

The chain carries TRBV7-2 and TRBJ2-2; 8 bases are shared with TRBD1. Trimming took 2 bases from V and 5 from J; bases not matched to a gene: 4. This CDR3 has 15 amino acids. Germline CDR1 and CDR2: SGHTA and FQGNSA. This CDR3 is CASSLNRGWTGELFF. Here the CDR3 DNA reads TGTGCCAGCAGCTTAAACAGGGGGTGGACCGGGGAGCTGTTTTTT.

The gene calls are TRBV12-3 or TRBV12-4 and TRBJ2-7; TRBD1 aligns across 11 bases. This CDR3 comprises 16 residues. After removal of 5 bases from V and 7 bases from J, the junction contained 13 bases not matched to a gene. The CDR3 is CASSRTLGQGAREQYF. In nucleotides, the CDR3 is TGTGCCAGCAGTCGCACCCTCGGACAGGGGGCGAGGGAGCAGTACTTC.

This clonotype was counted ten times or more. V usage is TRBV7-2 and J usage is TRBJ1-6; D remains unclear. CDR1 is SGHTA, CDR2 FQGNSA, per germline. Trimming shortened V by 5 bases and J by 0 bases, and 11 bases separated the two germline ends. The CDR3 is made up of 16 amino acids. DNA of the CDR3: TGTGCCAGCAGCCCGGGGAGTGGCTCCTATAATTCACCCCTCCACTTT. It translates to CASSPGSGSYNSPLHF.

The chain combines TRBV6-8 with TRBJ1-5; no definite D call. Germline CDR1 is MNHGY and CDR2 is SAAAGT. The CDR3 covers 15 residues. V was cut by 4 bases and J by 2 bases, with 12 bases left in between. CDR3 loop: CASSWQASGNQPQHF. The CDR3 DNA sequence: TGTGCCAGCAGTTGGCAGGCAAGCGGCAATCAGCCCCAGCATTTT.

This chain uses TRBV4-1 with TRBJ2-3; possibly TRBD2 for D (5 bases). Per germline, CDR1 MGHRA and CDR2 YSYEKL. This CDR3 is built from 17 residues. The germline V and J ends were trimmed by 5 bases and 5 bases, with 23 bases remaining between them. CDR3: CASSVELGPALGDTQYF. For the CDR3, the DNA is TGCGCCAGCAGCGTCGAGTTAGGCCCCGCACTAGGAGATACGCAGTATTTT.

This clonotype was counted only a few times. J is TRBJ2-5 and V is TRBV2, with no clear D. Trimming stripped 5 bases from V and 5 bases from J, with 12 bases between. Germline V gives CDR1 SNHLY, CDR2 FYNNEI. The CDR3 consists of 13 residues. The CDR3 DNA follows: TGTGCCAGCAGTCGTGAGCTTTCGGAGACCCAGTACTTC. Translating gives CASSRELSETQYF.

The chain couples TRBV12-3 or TRBV12-4 to TRBJ2-7; a possible D gene is TRBD1 (6 bases). The CDR3 has 15 amino acids. Between the trimmed V and J ends, which lost 6 bases and 4 bases, there was a span of 19 bases. CDR3 bases: TGTGCCAGCAGCCTGACCGGGACACCGTCTTACGAGCAGTACTTC. It specifies CASSLTGTPSYEQYF.

The chain joins TRBV6-6 to TRBJ1-5, with D possibly TRBD1 on 5 matching bases. The V end lost 5 bases, the J end lost 13 bases, and 12 bases lay between the germline ends. This CDR3 is 11 amino acids long. Per germline, CDR1 MNHNY and CDR2 SVGAGI (reference sequence). DNA of the CDR3: TGTGCCAGCAGTACGACAGTCGGGCAGCATTTT. It yields the protein CASSTTVGQHF.

This chain links TRBV20-1 with TRBJ2-5, with D possibly being TRBD2 (7 bases). This CDR3 has 13 residues. The V end lost 4 bases, the J end lost 4 bases, and 13 bases lay between the germline ends. Germline CDR1 is DFQATT and CDR2 is SNEGSKA (reference sequence). The CDR3: CSAKKGGVETQYF. The CDR3 bases are TGCAGTGCTAAGAAGGGGGGGGTAGAGACCCAGTACTTC.